One and the same sample provided the 18 T cell receptor beta chains below, sequenced in a study of CD8 T cells in Susac syndrome. cDNA came from around 0.54 to 1 ug RNA primed by random hexamers. TCRdb recomputed calls from the immunoSEQ multiplex PCR reads with MiXCR, one row per CDR3 protein. The table includes 140,000 or so distinct CDR3 sequences, approximately 94% detected once. Sequencing was carried out using CD4+ T cells from PBMCs. Source of these receptors: a human donor in good health.

The chain recombines TRBV25-1 with TRBJ1-2; no firm D call. CDR1 and CDR2 (germline): MGHDK, SYGVNS. Trimming pared 4 bases from V and 5 bases from J, leaving 8 bases between. This CDR3 has 12 amino acids. The CDR3 DNA reads TGTGCCAGCAGTGGGACCGCTTATGGCTACACCTTC. Translated, it gives CASSGTAYGYTF.

V usage is TRBV28 and J usage is TRBJ2-3; D is perhaps TRBD2 (5 bases). The CDR3 loop spans 15 amino acids. V dropped 1 base and J dropped 2 bases, with 10 bases sitting between them. Per the germline V gene, CDR1 is MDHEN and CDR2 is SYDVKM. CDR3 region: CASSLYSGNTDTQYF. The CDR3 DNA sequence: TGTGCCAGCAGTTTATACTCGGGAAACACAGATACGCAGTATTTT.

V gene TRBV6-5 combines with J gene TRBJ1-4; 7 nucleotides line up with TRBD1. The V gene end was trimmed by 5 bases and the J gene end by 7 bases; junction bases not matched to a gene: 10. The CDR3 spans 15 residues. Per the germline V gene, CDR1 is MNHEY and CDR2 is SVGAGI. The CDR3 sequence is CASSGSGTESEKLFF. The CDR3 nucleotides are TGTGCCAGCAGTGGATCCGGGACAGAAAGTGAAAAACTGTTTTTT.

V and J are TRBV27 and TRBJ1-1, with a possible D match to TRBD1 (5 bases). The V and J ends lost 3 bases and 5 bases respectively, with 16 bases between them. The germline V gene has CDR1 MNHEY and CDR2 SMNVEV (reference sequence). This CDR3 spans 15 amino acids. CDR3 sequence reads: CASSLWSGGTTEAFF. The CDR3 DNA is TGTGCCAGCAGTTTGTGGTCGGGGGGAACAACTGAAGCTTTCTTT.

This clonotype was seen a handful of times. The rearrangement links TRBV7-8 to TRBJ2-1, with 8 bases aligning to TRBD2. The CDR3 totals 15 residues. V dropped 1 base and J dropped 2; count of bases not matched to a gene: 1. Looked up from germline, CDR1 is SGHVS and CDR2 is FQNEAQ. The CDR3 DNA follows: TGTGCCAGCAGCTTAGAGGGACTAGCCTACAATGAGCAGTTCTTC. Translation: CASSLEGLAYNEQFF.

V usage is TRBV5-4 and J usage is TRBJ2-6; D gene uncertain. The CDR3 has 16 residues. Germline CDR1 and CDR2: SGHNT and YYREEE (reference sequence). Trimming removed 5 bases from V and 2 bases from J, with 14 bases in between. The CDR3 DNA is TGTGCCAGCAGTCGTGACCGGATCCCTGGGGCCAACGTCCTGACTTTC. This gives the protein CASSRDRIPGANVLTF.

The chain has TRBV7-6 and TRBJ2-3, with 9 nucleotides matching TRBD2. The trim removed 0 bases at V and 1 base at J, leaving 2 bases unmatched. The V gene's germline CDR1 is SGHVS and CDR2 FNYEAQ. This CDR3 is 16 amino acids long. The CDR3 coding sequence is TGTGCCAGCAGCTTAGCGGCGGGAGGGGGCACAGATACGCAGTATTTT. As protein: CASSLAAGGGTDTQYF.

The chain employs TRBV27 and TRBJ2-5, with D possibly matching TRBD1 (6 bases). The CDR3 consists of 16 residues. V was pared by 6 bases and J by 5 bases, with 22 bases between. CDR1 and CDR2 (germline): MNHEY, SMNVEV (reference sequence). CDR3 nucleotides: TGTGCCAGCAGCACTAACGGCCAGGGGCGGAGGGAGACCCAGTACTTC. Translating gives CASSTNGQGRRETQYF.

The chain uses TRBV10-3 and TRBJ2-5, with 10 bases aligning to TRBD2. The CDR3 consists of 15 residues. Germline V gives CDR1 ENHRY, CDR2 SYGVKD. V was clipped by 2 bases and J by 5 bases; unmatched bases: 5. CDR3 protein: CAISENLAGAETQYF. As DNA, the CDR3 is TGTGCCATCAGTGAGAACCTAGCGGGAGCGGAGACCCAGTACTTC.

This clonotype was detected once. V is TRBV30 and J is TRBJ2-6; D not resolved. Trimming removed 2 bases at V and 7 bases at J, with 3 bases between. Germline-derived CDR1 and CDR2 are GTSNPN and SVGIG (reference sequence). The CDR3 has 11 amino acids. This CDR3 reads CAWSSANVLTF. Written as DNA, the CDR3 is TGTGCCTGGAGTTCAGCCAACGTCCTGACTTTC.

This chain uses TRBV20-1 with TRBJ1-5; TRBD1 might be the D (5 bases). Germline CDR1 DFQATT, CDR2 SNEGSKA (reference sequence). Between the trimmed V and J ends, which lost 4 bases and 5 bases, there was a span of 18 bases. CDR3 size: 15 residues. The CDR3 sequence: CSANPPGQRDQPQHF. DNA of the CDR3: TGCAGTGCTAACCCCCCGGGGCAACGGGATCAGCCCCAGCATTTT.

CDR3 amino acids: CSAQRDRVPNEQFF. Written as DNA, the CDR3 is TGCAGTGCACAGCGGGACAGGGTTCCCAATGAGCAGTTCTTC. V and J are TRBV20-1 and TRBJ2-1; 9 bases map to TRBD1. Looked up from germline, CDR1 is DFQATT and CDR2 is SNEGSKA (reference sequence). The CDR3 covers 14 residues. V lost 6 bases and J lost 6; bases outside the gene matches: 9.

This rearrangement joins TRBV27 to TRBJ2-2; 7 nucleotides agree with TRBD2. Germline values: CDR1 MNHEY, CDR2 SMNVEV (reference sequence). The length of the CDR3 is 17 residues. The V gene end was trimmed by 2 bases and the J gene end by 5 bases; junction bases not matched to a gene: 11. CDR3 region: CASSLSVAGVRTGELFF. CDR3 DNA sequence: TGTGCCAGCAGTTTAAGCGTCGCGGGAGTAAGGACCGGGGAGCTGTTTTTT.

The genes are TRBV10-3 and TRBJ2-7; D ambiguous. Per the germline V gene, CDR1 is ENHRY and CDR2 is SYGVKD. The CDR3 is 12 amino acids. V lost 0 bases to trimming and J lost 4 bases, with 4 bases between them. The CDR3 DNA follows: TGTGCCATCAGTGAGTCGACGTACGAGCAGTACTTC. It codes for CAISESTYEQYF.

V and J are TRBV7-8 and TRBJ2-1; 7 positions match TRBD2. The junction had 6 bases not matched to a gene; V was cut back by 7 bases and J by 6 bases. Per the germline V gene, CDR1 is SGHVS and CDR2 is FQNEAQ. The CDR3 has 13 residues. CDR3 coding DNA: TGTGCCAGCAAACTAGCGCTGGGCAATGAGCAGTTCTTC. Translation gives CASKLALGNEQFF.

The chain uses TRBV3-1 and TRBJ2-3, with 7 bases aligning to TRBD1. Trimming took 2 bases from V and 6 from J; bases not matched to a gene: 5. Germline lookup yields CDR1 LGHDT and CDR2 YNNKEL (reference sequence). The CDR3 has 14 residues. The CDR3 DNA reads TGTGCCAGCAGCCAAACCGACAGGGAGGATACGCAGTATTTT. As protein: CASSQTDREDTQYF.

This rearrangement joins TRBV19 to TRBJ2-5; maybe TRBD1 (6 bases). Germline values: CDR1 LNHDA, CDR2 SQIVND (reference sequence). This CDR3 has 15 amino acids. Trimming stripped 5 bases from V and 2 bases from J, with 15 bases between. The CDR3 region is CASSVTGTPQETQYF. The CDR3 region has the DNA TGTGCCAGTAGTGTCACCGGGACACCTCAAGAGACCCAGTACTTC. Full variable domain (remainder filled in from reference TRBV19 and TRBJ2-5): DGGITQSPKYLFRKEGQNVTLSCEQNLNHDAMYWYRQDPGQGLRLIYYSQIVNDFQKGDIAEGYSVSREKKESFPLTVTSAQKNPTAFYLCASSVTGTPQETQYFGPGTRLLVL.

The DNA for the CDR3 is TGCGCCAGCAGCCTGGGACGGACTAGCACAGATACGCAGTATTTT. This encodes CASSLGRTSTDTQYF. V and J are TRBV4-1 and TRBJ2-3; the D call may be TRBD1 or TRBD2 (5 bases each). Germline CDR1 is MGHRA and CDR2 is YSYEKL. V shed 4 bases and J shed 0 bases, with 11 bases lying between them. The CDR3 runs 15 residues.